This TCR beta chain comes out of a study of T cells expressing NK-cell markers. As for the study in general: CD3+CD56+NKG2C+, CD3+CD56+NKG2C- and CD3+CD56-NKG2C+ T cells, once sorted, supplied the TCR beta repertoires.

Germline CDR1 and CDR2: SEHNR and FQNEAQ (reference sequence). The length of the CDR3 is 14 residues. For each CDR3 protein, TCRdb gives one entry from its re-call of the 5' RACE reads, without DNA. Its listing shows 400,000 or so distinct CDR3 sequences. Specimen: blood T cells: a sorted CD56 or NKG2C T cell subset, CD4+ or CD8+ T cells, or bulk PBMC T cells (not recorded which). The receptor was isolated from a woman aged 45-65 years in good health. V and J are TRBV7-9 and TRBJ2-7; there is no DNA to check the TCRdb D call of TRBD2. The CDR3 here is CASSRPGLSYEQYF. The variable domain in full, with the rest retrieved from reference TRBV7-9 and TRBJ2-7, is DTGVSQNPRHKITKRGQNVTFRCDPISEHNRLYWYRQTLGQGPEFLTYFQNEAQLEKSRLLSDRFSAERPKGSFSTLEIQRTEQGDSAMYLCASSRPGLSYEQYFGPGTRLTVT.